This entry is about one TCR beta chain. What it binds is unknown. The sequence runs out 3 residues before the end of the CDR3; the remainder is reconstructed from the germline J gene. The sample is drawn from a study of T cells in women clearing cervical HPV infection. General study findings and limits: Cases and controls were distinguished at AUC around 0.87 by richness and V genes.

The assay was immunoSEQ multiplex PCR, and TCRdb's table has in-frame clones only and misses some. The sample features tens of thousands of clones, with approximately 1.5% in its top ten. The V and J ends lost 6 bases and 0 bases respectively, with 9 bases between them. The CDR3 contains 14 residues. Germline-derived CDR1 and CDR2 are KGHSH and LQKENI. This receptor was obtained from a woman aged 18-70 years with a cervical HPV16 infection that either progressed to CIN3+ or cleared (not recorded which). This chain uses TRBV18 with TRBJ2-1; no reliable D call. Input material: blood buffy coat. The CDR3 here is CASSFSSSYNEQFF. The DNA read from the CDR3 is TGTGCCAGCTCTTTTTCTAGCTCCTACAATGAG. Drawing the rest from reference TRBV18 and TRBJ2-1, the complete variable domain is NAGVMQNPRHLVRRRGQEARLRCSPMKGHSHVYWYRQLPEEGLKFMVYLQKENIIDESGMPKERFSAEFPKEGPSILRIQQVVRGDSAAYFCASSFSSSYNEQFFGPGTRLTVL.